The clone carrying this TCR beta chain was seen many times. Its antigen remains unknown. This CDR3 is built from 15 residues. Germline assignment: CDR1 DFQATT and CDR2 SNEGSKA (reference sequence). Trimming took 0 bases from V and 7 from J; bases not matched to a gene: 8. The data were obtained in a study of human T cells and chemical hapten exposure. Overall study results and limits: No change in TCRs above 1 in 1000 frequency was produced by DPC sensitization.

The sample's time point: healthy volunteer bleed at 6 weeks. Extraction of total RNA was performed on unfractionated whole blood. Unique molecular identifiers were attached to individual cDNA molecules during library preparation. MiXCR was run by TCRdb on the RACE reads, yielding one entry per CDR3 protein. The data hold tens of thousands of distinct CDR3 sequences, with about 8.7% observed a single time. The source material was whole blood. This sequence was found in a male donor in good health. Some clones in this sample may be carry-over from other donors' samples. This sequence joins TRBV20-1 and TRBJ1-4; 7 nucleotides agree with TRBD1. The chain's CDR3 is CSARDSGRGAEKLFF. The CDR3 nucleotides are TGCAGTGCTAGAGATAGCGGCAGGGGGGCTGAAAAACTGTTTTTT.